These T cell receptor beta chains were read from a single sample in a study of siplizumab effects on memory and regulatory T cells. The data were produced by immunoSEQ multiplex PCR, yet TCRdb's version contains in-frame clones alone and is incomplete. Altogether some 100,000 clones are present, roughly nine tenths being singletons, with the ten largest covering about 0.7%. What was sequenced was Tregs sorted from blood. Receptors were obtained from a human donor in good health. Each CDR3 is given without its conserved first and last residue. A D gene is named only where the DNA matches it firmly.

j_gene: TRBJ2-7
d_gene: .
v_gene: TRBV2
CDR3aa: ASSGQGYEQY

j_gene: TRBJ2-5
d_gene: .
v_gene: TRBV2
CDR3aa: ASSRSGQNQETQY

j_gene: TRBJ1-1
d_gene: .
v_gene: TRBV6-1
CDR3aa: ASSDQGLSNTEAF

j_gene: TRBJ2-7
d_gene: TRBD1
v_gene: TRBV5-6
CDR3aa: ASSFAGTGFHEQY

j_gene: TRBJ2-1
d_gene: .
v_gene: TRBV7-9
CDR3aa: ASSLARGESSYNEQF

j_gene: TRBJ1-2
d_gene: .
v_gene: TRBV28
CDR3aa: ASTPSGVRGYT

j_gene: TRBJ2-3
d_gene: TRBD1
v_gene: TRBV5-1
CDR3aa: ASSLAGGGTDTQY

j_gene: TRBJ2-3
d_gene: TRBD2
v_gene: TRBV11-3
CDR3aa: ASSLGLAPSTDTQY

j_gene: TRBJ2-3
d_gene: .
v_gene: TRBV15
CDR3aa: ATSSSPADTQY

j_gene: TRBJ1-2
d_gene: .
v_gene: TRBV6-5
CDR3aa: ASSAGNYGYT

j_gene: TRBJ2-7
d_gene: .
v_gene: TRBV15
CDR3aa: ATSGLTAGTYEQY

j_gene: TRBJ2-3
d_gene: TRBD2
v_gene: TRBV5-1
CDR3aa: ASSLEAGGLWDTQY

j_gene: TRBJ2-7
d_gene: TRBD1
v_gene: TRBV29-1
CDR3aa: SVEPTGTYEQY

j_gene: TRBJ2-7
d_gene: TRBD2
v_gene: TRBV19
CDR3aa: ASSTWTSGNNEQY

j_gene: TRBJ2-7
d_gene: .
v_gene: TRBV7-9
CDR3aa: ASSLVELPALQY

j_gene: TRBJ2-7
d_gene: .
v_gene: TRBV6-1
CDR3aa: ASRTGVYEQY

j_gene: TRBJ2-3
d_gene: .
v_gene: TRBV7-3
CDR3aa: ASSRGDTSTDTQY

j_gene: TRBJ1-2
d_gene: .
v_gene: TRBV27
CDR3aa: ASSFRGVGYT

j_gene: TRBJ1-1
d_gene: TRBD1
v_gene: TRBV6-5
CDR3aa: ASTRGH

j_gene: TRBJ2-3
d_gene: .
v_gene: TRBV5-1
CDR3aa: ASSLGRGPGTDTQY